This T cell receptor (beta chain) appears in the sequencing data of a study of prognosis after radiotherapy for stage I lung cancer. At least ten counts were recorded for this clonotype. One end of the junction varies from germline; a read error may be responsible. Two-round multiplex PCR amplified TCR beta CDR3 from genomic DNA. First-round PCR employed TRBV- and TRBJ-specific primers for each gene. In TCRdb, the multiplex PCR reads were re-called with MiXCR into one record per CDR3 protein. Of 30,000 or so distinct CDR3 sequences listed, around 32% are singletons. CDR1 SNHLY and CDR2 FYNNEI come from the germline V gene. The CDR3 is 15 amino acids.

The sample was PBMCs, taken before or after stereotactic body radiation therapy (not recorded which). The V gene is TRBV2, the J gene TRBJ2-3, with 8 bases matching TRBD1. The TCR sequence derives from a donor at least 50 years old with non-small cell lung cancer. CDR3 loop: CASRKGQAGTDAQYF. The DNA for the CDR3 is TGTGCCAGCAGGAAGGGACAGGCGGGCACAGATGCGCAGTATTTT.